One and the same sample provided the 30 T cell receptor beta chains below, sequenced in a study of T cells in localized non-small cell lung cancer. The repertoire was sequenced with immunoSEQ multiplex PCR; TCRdb's copy has only in-frame clones and lacks some. The profile shows 26,000 or so clones, about 91% of them singletons. Sequenced material: peripheral blood, taken before any cancer treatment. The receptors derive from a male donor older than 55 with stage I lung adenocarcinoma.

As DNA, the CDR3 is TGTGCCAGTAGTTTCCGGACGGAATCACCCCTCCACTTT. Encoded protein: CASSFRTESPLHF. V usage is TRBV19 and J usage is TRBJ1-6; D not resolved. Germline-derived CDR1 and CDR2 are LNHDA and SQIVND (reference sequence). Trimming shortened V by 5 bases and J by 10 bases, and 12 bases separated the two germline ends. This CDR3 spans 13 amino acids.

The V call is TRBV6-6, the J call TRBJ2-5, with D uncertain. The CDR3 is 12 residues long. V was shortened by 2 bases and J by 5 bases, with 6 bases between the two germline ends. Germline assignment: CDR1 MNHNY and CDR2 SVGAGI (reference sequence). The CDR3 DNA reads as TGTGCCAGCAGTTACCCCGGGGAGACCCAGTACTTC. Amino acid sequence: CASSYPGETQYF.

This clone occurred once. No DNA is shown, since the ends of the CDR3 on it are uncertain; the CDR3 is the one TCRdb lists. The gene calls are TRBV7-9 and TRBJ2-3; the table calls TRBD2, which could not be checked here. The germline V gene has CDR1 SEHNR and CDR2 FQNEAQ (reference sequence). The CDR3 extends over 14 residues, inclusive of both ends. CDR3: CASSSSGGADTQYF.

The chain has TRBV7-8 and TRBJ1-1, with D perhaps TRBD1 (5 bases). Germline CDR1 SGHVS, CDR2 FQNEAQ. V lost 7 bases to trimming and J lost 3 bases, with 27 bases between them. CDR3 length: 18 amino acids. For the CDR3, the DNA is TGTGCCAGCAACTCACGCCAATCTCCGGGAGCGGGGGACACTGAAGCTTTCTTT. Encoded protein: CASNSRQSPGAGDTEAFF.

This rearrangement joins TRBV5-1 to TRBJ1-1; TRBD1 agrees at 7 bases. The CDR3 runs 14 residues. Germline CDR1 and CDR2: SGHRS and YFSETQ. Trimming cost V 2 bases and J 6 bases; bases outside gene matches: 7. The CDR3 nucleotides read TGCGCCAGCAGCTTTGTATCTCAGGGGGCTGAAGCTTTCTTT. Amino acid sequence: CASSFVSQGAEAFF.

V gene TRBV6-5 combines with J gene TRBJ2-2; D might be TRBD1 or TRBD2, each matching 6 bases. CDR3 length equals 13 residues. V was pared by 5 bases and J by 8 bases, with 12 bases between. The germline CDR1 and CDR2 sequences are MNHEY and SVGAGI. The CDR3 coding sequence is TGTGCCAGCAGTCTACAGGGAGGTGGGGAGCTGTTTTTT. It specifies CASSLQGGGELFF.

This clone appeared a few times. This CDR3 is CASSLSGWQGPDTQYF. The CDR3 nucleotides read TGCGCCAGCAGCTTGAGCGGTTGGCAGGGGCCAGATACGCAGTATTTT. The rearrangement joins TRBV5-1 to TRBJ2-3; maybe TRBD1 (6 bases). Trimming shortened V by 1 base and J by 4 bases, and 16 bases separated the two germline ends. CDR3 size: 16 residues. CDR1 and CDR2 (germline): SGHRS, YFSETQ.

V is TRBV19 and J is TRBJ1-4, with D uncertain. V was shortened by 3 bases and J by 0 bases, with 8 bases between the two germline ends. Per germline, CDR1 LNHDA and CDR2 SQIVND (reference sequence). The CDR3 is made up of 15 amino acids. This chain's CDR3 is CASSMQIATNEKLFF. The CDR3 DNA follows: TGTGCCAGTAGTATGCAGATTGCAACTAATGAAAAACTGTTTTTT.

This chain links TRBV7-2 with TRBJ1-1, with D possibly being TRBD1 (6 bases). V was trimmed by 6 bases and J by 5 bases, leaving 13 bases between them. The CDR3 is made up of 13 amino acids. Germline V gene lookup returns CDR1 SGHTA and CDR2 FQGNSA. CDR3 coding DNA: TGTGCCAGCAGAGTCGGGGGGGCGACTGAAGCTTTCTTT. Encoded protein: CASRVGGATEAFF.

This chain joins TRBV7-2 and TRBJ1-5; TRBD1 is a possible D gene (6 bases). Germline V CDR1 and CDR2: SGHTA, FQGNSA. With 4 bases removed from V and 7 bases from J, the gap between germline ends came to 11 bases. The CDR3 loop spans 13 amino acids. The CDR3 DNA is TGTGCCAGCAGCTCACAGGGCCGGCAGCCCCAGCATTTT. This sequence encodes CASSSQGRQPQHF.

The chain employs TRBV30 and TRBJ2-7, with 7 bases aligning to TRBD1. There are 14 residues in the CDR3. Trimming took 1 base from V and 3 from J; bases not matched to a gene: 6. Germline values: CDR1 GTSNPN, CDR2 SVGIG (reference sequence). The CDR3 nucleotides are TGTGCCTGGAGTGCAAGGACAGGATTCTACGAGCAGTACTTC. Translation: CAWSARTGFYEQYF.

The J gene is TRBJ1-3, the V gene TRBV5-1; D may be TRBD1 (5 bases). The V gene lost 2 bases and the J gene lost 2 bases, with 11 bases spanning the gap. The CDR3 totals 15 residues. CDR1 and CDR2 (germline): SGHRS, YFSETQ. CDR3: CASSFWGATGNTIYF. CDR3 DNA: TGCGCCAGCAGCTTCTGGGGCGCCACTGGAAACACCATATATTTT.

This chain joins TRBV4-1 and TRBJ1-2; D is uncertain. CDR1 and CDR2 (germline): MGHRA, YSYEKL. V shed 0 bases and J shed 4 bases, with 9 bases lying between them. The CDR3 consists of 14 residues. The CDR3 loop is CASSQDSLGYGYTF. The CDR3 bases are TGCGCCAGCAGCCAAGACAGTCTCGGCTATGGCTACACCTTC.

This rearrangement joins TRBV9 to TRBJ2-3; TRBD2 matches at 7 bases. Germline trimming cut 3 bases from V and 1 base from J; bases unmatched to any gene: 2. The CDR3 runs 14 residues. Germline V CDR1 and CDR2: SGDLS, YYNGEE. In nucleotides, the CDR3 is TGTGCCAGCAGCGATCTAGCGGGCACAGATACGCAGTATTTT. Its translation is CASSDLAGTDTQYF. The variable domain in full, completed from reference TRBV9 and TRBJ2-3, reads DSGVTQTPKHLITATGQRVTLRCSPRSGDLSVYWYQQSLDQGLQFLIQYYNGEERAKGNILERFSAQQFPDLHSELNLSSLELGDSALYFCASSDLAGTDTQYFGPGTRLTVL.

J is TRBJ1-1 and V is TRBV2, with 9 bases matching TRBD1. This CDR3 has 12 residues. Germline CDR1 SNHLY, CDR2 FYNNEI. Unmatched junction bases numbered 1, after V lost 8 bases and J lost 3 bases. The CDR3 DNA reads TGTGCCAGCTGGGACAGGGACACTGAAGCTTTCTTT. Protein product: CASWDRDTEAFF. The variable domain in full, completed from reference TRBV2 and TRBJ1-1, reads EPEVTQTPSHQVTQMGQEVILRCVPISNHLYFYWYRQILGQKVEFLVSFYNNEISEKSEIFDDQFSVERPDGSNFTLKIRSTKLEDSAMYFCASWDRDTEAFFGQGTRLTVV.

This clone has only one observation. The V call is TRBV4-2, the J call TRBJ1-2; 7 bases map to TRBD1. Trimming removed 3 bases from V and 6 bases from J; junction bases left unmatched: 10. Per germline, CDR1 LGHNA and CDR2 YNFKEQ. The length of the CDR3 is 15 residues. Written as DNA, the CDR3 is TGTGCCAGCAGCCAGGGGCGACAGGGTATTAATGGCTACACCTTC. Protein sequence: CASSQGRQGINGYTF.

J is TRBJ1-5 and V is TRBV7-6; D is unclear. The CDR3 totals 18 residues. Germline CDR1 and CDR2: SGHVS and FNYEAQ. Trimming cost V 1 base and J 6 bases, with 22 bases left between them. The CDR3 loop is CASSLEVQPSGVSQPQHF. CDR3 nucleotides: TGTGCCAGCAGCTTAGAGGTTCAGCCCTCGGGTGTCAGTCAGCCCCAGCATTTT.

This clone came up once. The CDR3 is CASTPAGGRETQYF. In DNA form, the CDR3 reads TGTGCCAGCACGCCCGCGGGGGGTCGCGAGACCCAGTACTTC. The gene calls are TRBV5-4 and TRBJ2-5; 8 positions match TRBD2. The CDR3 totals 14 residues. From germline, CDR1 is SGHNT and CDR2 YYREEE (reference sequence). The junction had 9 bases not matched to a gene; V was cut back by 6 bases and J by 5 bases.

This clone was found once. This CDR3 reads CASSLGDQPQHF. In DNA form, the CDR3 reads TGTGCCAGCAGCCTTGGGGATCAGCCCCAGCATTTT. The chain couples TRBV5-6 to TRBJ1-5; no clear D. Trimming stripped 4 bases from V and 5 bases from J, with 7 bases between. This CDR3 is 12 amino acids long. Germline CDR1 SGHDT, CDR2 YYEEEE.

The chain has TRBV18 and TRBJ2-5; 13 bases are shared with TRBD2. The CDR3 consists of 18 residues. The V gene end was trimmed by 1 base and the J gene end by 0 bases; junction bases not matched to a gene: 5. CDR1 is KGHSH, CDR2 LQKENI, per germline. The DNA of the CDR3 is TGTGCCAGCTCACCACTTGGACTAGCGGGGGCCTACCAAGAGACCCAGTACTTC. Translating it yields CASSPLGLAGAYQETQYF.

A note on this clone: At one boundary the junction diverges from the germline segment, which might be a read error. The CDR3 is CASSPASGGQATQYF. The DNA for the CDR3 is TGTGCCAGCAGCCCCGCTAGCGGGGGGCAAGCGACCCAGTACTTC. The V call is TRBV7-8, the J call TRBJ2-5; 11 bases agree with TRBD2. This CDR3 contains 15 residues. Germline V gene sequence: CDR1 SGHVS, CDR2 FQNEAQ.

This clone has only a few counts. The rearrangement links TRBV4-2 to TRBJ1-5; maybe TRBD1 (6 bases). Trimming removed 4 bases from V and 4 bases from J, with 20 bases in between. CDR3 size: 17 residues. Germline loops: CDR1 LGHNA, CDR2 YNFKEQ. CDR3 loop: CASSLTLSQRGNQPQHF. As DNA, the CDR3 is TGTGCCAGCAGCCTTACTCTATCGCAGAGGGGGAATCAGCCCCAGCATTTT.

The chain has TRBV6-5 and TRBJ2-2, with a tentative D call TRBD2 (5 bases). V lost 7 bases, J lost 1 base, and 7 bases lay in between. CDR1 MNHEY and CDR2 SVGAGI come from the germline V gene. The CDR3 sequence is 13 residues long. This CDR3 is CASIEGNTGELFF. The CDR3 nucleotides read TGTGCCAGCATTGAGGGGAACACCGGGGAGCTGTTTTTT.

The J gene is TRBJ1-4, the V gene TRBV5-6; 12 positions agree with TRBD1. Germline lookup yields CDR1 SGHDT and CDR2 YYEEEE. This CDR3 has 15 amino acids. V shed 4 bases, J shed 6 bases, and the junction held 4 bases outside the gene matches. CDR3 amino acids: CASSAGQGADEKLFF. The CDR3 DNA is TGTGCCAGCAGCGCGGGACAGGGGGCGGATGAAAAACTGTTTTTT.

This chain joins TRBV28 and TRBJ1-2, with 7 bases aligning to TRBD1. This CDR3 has 12 amino acids. With 8 bases clipped from V and 7 bases from J, the junction kept 7 bases outside the gene matches. The V gene's germline CDR1 is MDHEN and CDR2 SYDVKM. The CDR3 here is CASLVQGSGYTF. Here the CDR3 DNA reads TGTGCCAGCCTTGTACAGGGGAGTGGCTACACCTTC.

The CDR3 bases are TGCAGCGTTGAGCCGGGACAGGGGAGTGACGGGACTGAAGCTTTCTTT. It specifies CSVEPGQGSDGTEAFF. The chain combines TRBV29-1 with TRBJ1-1; 10 bases are shared with TRBD1. This CDR3 contains 16 residues. Unmatched junction bases numbered 12, after V lost 3 bases and J lost 5 bases. Germline V gives CDR1 SQVTM, CDR2 ANQGSEA.

The chain carries TRBV19 and TRBJ2-3; 7 bases line up with TRBD2. Trimming took 3 bases from V and 7 from J; bases not matched to a gene: 1. Germline V lookup: CDR1 LNHDA, CDR2 SQIVND (reference sequence). The CDR3 contains 12 residues. Here the CDR3 reads CASSMGGNTQYF. DNA of the CDR3: TGTGCCAGTAGTATGGGAGGGAATACGCAGTATTTT. Filled out from reference TRBV19 and TRBJ2-3, the complete variable domain reads DGGITQSPKYLFRKEGQNVTLSCEQNLNHDAMYWYRQDPGQGLRLIYYSQIVNDFQKGDIAEGYSVSREKKESFPLTVTSAQKNPTAFYLCASSMGGNTQYFGPGTRLTVL.

About this clone: This sample includes further DNA sequences coding for the same CDR3. This chain uses TRBV30 with TRBJ1-2, with 8 bases fitting TRBD1. The CDR3 extends over 14 amino acids. V dropped 4 bases and J dropped 0; count of bases not matched to a gene: 4. The germline V gene has CDR1 GTSNPN and CDR2 SVGIG (reference sequence). CDR3 DNA: TGTGCCTGGACCCCAGGGGGCTCTAACTATGGCTACACCTTC. This codes for CAWTPGGSNYGYTF.

The chain recombines TRBV5-1 with TRBJ2-3, with 11 bases fitting TRBD2. The CDR3 is 15 amino acids. V lost 4 bases and J lost 1; bases outside the gene matches: 2. CDR1 and CDR2 (germline): SGHRS, YFSETQ. CDR3 in amino acids: CASSTTSGGTDTQYF. The CDR3 DNA is TGCGCCAGCAGCACGACTAGCGGGGGCACAGATACGCAGTATTTT.

This chain uses TRBV2 with TRBJ1-4; maybe TRBD1 (6 bases). Germline CDR1 SNHLY, CDR2 FYNNEI. There are 16 residues in the CDR3. Trimming took off 6 bases at V and 5 bases at J, with 19 bases between the two ends. CDR3 nucleotide sequence: TGTGCCAGCAGACCCCTGGGGGGGCCGAGGAATGAAAAACTGTTTTTT. Amino acid sequence: CASRPLGGPRNEKLFF.